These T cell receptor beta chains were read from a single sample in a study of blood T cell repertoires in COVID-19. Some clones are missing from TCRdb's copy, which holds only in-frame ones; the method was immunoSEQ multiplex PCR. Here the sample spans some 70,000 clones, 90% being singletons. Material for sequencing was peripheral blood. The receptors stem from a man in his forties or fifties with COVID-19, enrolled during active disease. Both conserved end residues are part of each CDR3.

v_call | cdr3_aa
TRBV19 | CASSSWTGDSYNEQFF
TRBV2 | CASSPGLVTFSDTQYF
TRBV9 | CASSSSSSWRNTEAFF
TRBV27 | CASRGTGTGGTEAFF
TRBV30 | CAWSVSQTSATDTQYF
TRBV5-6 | CASSLGAGQTNQPQHF
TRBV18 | CASSQRGAGAGEKLFF
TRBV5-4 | CASSLVAGTRNGYTF
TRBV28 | CASSPASGVVTEAFF
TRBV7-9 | CASGPANQGASYGYTF
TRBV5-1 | CASSVTAGKTGELFF
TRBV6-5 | CASRQGSSTDTQYF
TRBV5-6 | CASSRTGGKGEQFF
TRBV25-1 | CASSEAYYYNSPLHF
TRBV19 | CASSIAVRLAGVEQYF
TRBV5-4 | CASSLGGGSNQPQHF
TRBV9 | CASSPDRNYGYTF
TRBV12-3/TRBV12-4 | CASSLRDTEAFF